The present entry profiles one TCR beta chain with its context. It lacks a known antigen. No per-base quality is available; no much larger clone lies one base away. This sample is part of a study of blood T cell repertoires in COVID-19 (dated by TCRdb to 2020 to 2022). Notes on the research overall: Samples from collaborators originated in the United States, Italy and Spain and spanned both the acute and convalescent phases of COVID-19. The prospective study material was composed of cDNA or gDNA derived from T cells, B-cell-depleted T cells, or PBMCs. Subjects who had been exposed to COVID-19, were actively infected with it, or had recovered from it provided the deeply sampled blood TCRbeta repertoires that made up the dataset. A freely available public database, intended as a resource for researchers studying the immune response to SARS-CoV-2, is where the repertoires were released. The samples were drawn from two sources: the first 160 participants of the ongoing ImmuneRACE study, and 1,254 subjects contributed by 6 global collaborators. Sample metadata almost always included a de-identified subject ID, COVID-19 status, age in years and sex. Where available, HLA class I and class II types were obtained from metadata supplied by the sample provider rather than from assay-based typing. Beyond this particular receptor, the publication reports: How much clinical and demographic metadata was included differed by source and by participant, and the metadata was provided uncurated.

Between the V and J ends, shortened by 7 bases and 0 bases respectively, the junction contains 13 bases. Taken from the germline V gene, the CDR1 and CDR2 loops are SNHLY and FYNNEI. Counted from cysteine to phenylalanine, this CDR3 has 14 amino acids. The read is trimmed to its CDR3 DNA, 42 bases read in frame from base 1. Whole blood was collected in K2EDTA tubes by collaborating institutions according to the institutions' own protocols. For TCRbeta analysis, collaborators shipped samples in one of three forms: frozen whole blood, isolated PBMCs, or DNA extracted from either of those sample types. The immunoSEQ Assay, a bias-controlled multiplex PCR, was used to amplify TCRbeta CDR3 regions from genomic DNA. Per the source publication's procedure: The number of nucleated cells in each sample was estimated by amplification of reference gene primers within the assay. To quantify the absolute abundance of each unique TCRbeta CDR3 rearrangement, sequence reads were collapsed and filtered. Productive Simpson clonality was computed per sample as the square root of Simpson's diversity index over productive rearrangements. Imported from immuneACCESS, the table was reduced by TCRdb to in-frame sequences with V and J called. These copies leave out some clones; in studies compared against another copy, an unresolved V gene accounts for under half, and the cause of the remainder is not known. That table supplies the V and J calls and clone size; D and trimming were determined from the DNA. This sample comprises some 25,000 clones, around 86% of them detected only once. In total, the top ten clones hold 7% to 10% of the sample.

Sequenced material: peripheral blood. This clonotype was obtained from a human donor in a cohort sampled during active COVID-19. The chain employs TRBV2 and TRBJ2-7; there is no confident call for the D gene. The DNA sequence is TGTGCCAGCATCTCCTACCTGAGCTCCTACGAGCAGTACTTC. It translates to CASISYLSSYEQYF.